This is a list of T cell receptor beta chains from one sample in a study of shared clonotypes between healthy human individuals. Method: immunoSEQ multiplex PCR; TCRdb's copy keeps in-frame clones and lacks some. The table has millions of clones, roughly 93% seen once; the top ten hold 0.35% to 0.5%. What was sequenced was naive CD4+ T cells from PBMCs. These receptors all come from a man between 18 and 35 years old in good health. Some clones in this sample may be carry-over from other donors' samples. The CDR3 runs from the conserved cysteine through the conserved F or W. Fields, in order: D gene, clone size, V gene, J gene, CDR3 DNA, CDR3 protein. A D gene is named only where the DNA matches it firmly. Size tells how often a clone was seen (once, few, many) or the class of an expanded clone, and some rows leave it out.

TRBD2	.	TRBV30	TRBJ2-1	TGTGCCTGGAGTATCGTACCCGGACTAGCGGGAGCTTACAATGAGCAGTTCTTC	CAWSIVPGLAGAYNEQFF
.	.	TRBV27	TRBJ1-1	TGTGCCAGCAGTAACGCCGGGGGGCGCGCATCTTCTGAAGCTTTCTTT	CASSNAGGRASSEAFF
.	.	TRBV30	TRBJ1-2	TGTGCCTGGAGTCAGGGGCTACGCTATGGCTACACCTTC	CAWSQGLRYGYTF
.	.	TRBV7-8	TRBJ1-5	TGTGCCAGCAGCCCCAGGGCTAGCAATCAGCCCCAGCATTTT	CASSPRASNQPQHF
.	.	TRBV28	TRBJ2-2	TGTGCCAGCAGTTCTCCCGGGGGGCCGAACACCGGGGAGCTGTTTTTT	CASSSPGGPNTGELFF
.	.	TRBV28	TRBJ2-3	TGTGCCAGCAGTCCCCGGATAGGATCCAGCACAGATACGCAGTATTTT	CASSPRIGSSTDTQYF
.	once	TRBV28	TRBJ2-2	TGTGCCAGCAGTTCAAATAGGCTTCTCACCGGGGAGCTGTTTTTT	CASSSNRLLTGELFF
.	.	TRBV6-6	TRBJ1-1	TGTGCCAGCAGCCAGGGGACACCCATGAACACTGAAGCTTTCTTT	CASSQGTPMNTEAFF
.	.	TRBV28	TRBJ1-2	TGTGCCAGCAGTTTTGGCAGGGACCCGCTGGGCTATGGCTACACCTTC	CASSFGRDPLGYGYTF
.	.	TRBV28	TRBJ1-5	TGTGCCAGCAGTTTCTATGATCAGCCCCAGCATTTT	CASSFYDQPQHF
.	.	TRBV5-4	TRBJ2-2	TGTGCCAGCAGCCCAGGAGTGGGGGACGGGGAGCTGTTTTTT	CASSPGVGDGELFF
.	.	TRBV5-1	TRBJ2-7	TGCGCCAGCAGCACCGGGACCGTTAGCTCCTACGAGCAGTACTTC	CASSTGTVSSYEQYF
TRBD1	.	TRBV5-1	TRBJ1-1	TGCGCCAGCAGCGCCGGGACAGGGGGTGAAGCTTTCTTT	CASSAGTGGEAFF
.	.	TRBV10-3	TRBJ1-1	TGTGCCATCAGGGGAGACAGAGTGAGAGGCGCTTTCTTT	CAIRGDRVRGAFF
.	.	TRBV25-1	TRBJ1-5	TGTGCCAGCAGTGAACGGGACGGTTTTAATCAGCCCCAGCATTTT	CASSERDGFNQPQHF
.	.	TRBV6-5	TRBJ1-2	TGTGCCAGCAAGGACCGGTATGGCTACACCTTC	CASKDRYGYTF
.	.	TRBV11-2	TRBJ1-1	TGTGCCAGCAGTTTCAGGGGCGGCACTGAAGCTTTCTTT	CASSFRGGTEAFF
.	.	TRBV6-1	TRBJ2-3	TGTGCCAGCAGTGAAGGATATAGCACAGATACGCAGTATTTT	CASSEGYSTDTQYF
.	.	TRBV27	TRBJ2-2	TGTGCCAGCAGGGCGGCCGGGGGGCTTAACACCGGGGAGCTGTTTTTT	CASRAAGGLNTGELFF
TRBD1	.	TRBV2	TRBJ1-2	TGTGCCAGCAGTGAAGCGGGGGGACAGACGGGCGGCTACACCTTC	CASSEAGGQTGGYTF
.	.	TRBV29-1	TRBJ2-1	TGCAGCGTTCTCGAGCGGGTCCCCTCCTACAATGAGCAGTTCTTC	CSVLERVPSYNEQFF
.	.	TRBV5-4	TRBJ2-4	TGTGCCAGCAGCCTAACATTGGAGGGGGGAAACATTCAGTACTTC	CASSLTLEGGNIQYF
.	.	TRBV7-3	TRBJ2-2	TGTGCCAGCAGCTTCAGGGGCAGCGCCGGGGAGCTGTTTTTT	CASSFRGSAGELFF
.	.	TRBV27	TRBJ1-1	TGTGCCAGCAGTTTAATAAGGAACACTGAAGCTTTCTTT	CASSLIRNTEAFF
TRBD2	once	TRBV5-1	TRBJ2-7	TGCGCCAGCAGCTTGGAACTAGCGGGAGTTGGCGAGCAGTACTTC	CASSLELAGVGEQYF
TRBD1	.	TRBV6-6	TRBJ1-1	TGTGCCAGCGGTACCGGGACAGGGTTCGTAGCTTTCTTT	CASGTGTGFVAFF
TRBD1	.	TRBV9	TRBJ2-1	TGTGCCAGCAGTACAGGGGGCAGCTCCTACAATGAGCAGTTCTTC	CASSTGGSSYNEQFF
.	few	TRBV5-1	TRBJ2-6	TGCGCCAGCAGCTTCTCTGGGGCCAACGTCCTGACTTTC	CASSFSGANVLTF
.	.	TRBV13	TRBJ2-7	TGTGCCAGCAGCCCCAGGGGTCCCAGCTACGAGCAGTACTTC	CASSPRGPSYEQYF
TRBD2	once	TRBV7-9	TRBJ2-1	TGTGCCAGCCTTGGGACTAGCGGGAGAGAATACAATGAGCAGTTCTTC	CASLGTSGREYNEQFF
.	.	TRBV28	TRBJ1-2	TGTGCCAGCCGCCAGGGTCCTGTAACCTATGGCTACACCTTC	CASRQGPVTYGYTF
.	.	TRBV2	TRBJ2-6	TGTGCCAGCAGCCGCGACAGATTCTCTGGGGCCAACGTCCTGACTTTC	CASSRDRFSGANVLTF
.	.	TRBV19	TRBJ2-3	TGTGCCACCCTCCCGAAGTGGGTCTCCACAGATACGCAGTATTTT	CATLPKWVSTDTQYF
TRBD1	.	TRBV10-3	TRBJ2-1	TGTGCCATCAGTGGAGGTCGGACAGGGGTCAATGAGCAGTTCTTC	CAISGGRTGVNEQFF
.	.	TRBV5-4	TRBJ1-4	TGTGCCAGCAGCTTATCGGGGGTTGGGGAAAAACTGTTTTTT	CASSLSGVGEKLFF
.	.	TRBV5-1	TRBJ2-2	TGCGCCAGCAGCTTGGAGGAGACTGAGCTGTTTTTT	CASSLEETELFF
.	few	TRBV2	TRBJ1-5	TGTGCCAGCAGTGTACAGGGTTCGCATCAGCCCCAGCATTTT	CASSVQGSHQPQHF